There are a few counts of the clone carrying this T cell receptor (beta chain). What it recognizes is unknown. Mismatch with germline at one junction end may stem from a read error. The PCR had 60 Vbeta and 13 Jbeta primers. Only in-frame clones appear in the TCRdb table, and some are missing; sequencing was by immunoSEQ multiplex PCR. The data contain 150,000 to 200,000 clones, over 60% of them singletons. The data were taken from a study of cytomegalovirus exposure and HLA in healthy donors. Broader study findings: Several of the most significant clusters were apparently associated with common viral pathogens in a later analysis. Earlier results showed most TCR beta V segments being productive about 90% or about 30% of the time.

Looked up from germline, CDR1 is SEHNR and CDR2 is FQNEAQ (reference sequence). The CDR3 contains 14 residues. The sequencing input was PBMCs. This sequence was found in a woman aged 40 to 50 in good health and CMV-seronegative. This chain links TRBV7-9 with TRBJ2-1; 8 nucleotides align to TRBD1. This CDR3 reads CSSSSYRGYNEQFF. CDR3 sequence (DNA): TGTTCCAGCAGCTCTTACAGGGGGTACAATGAGCAGTTCTTC.